The entry that follows covers one T cell receptor beta chain sequence. Its cognate antigen is unknown. Tagging with unique molecular identifiers was a feature of the TCR beta cDNA libraries. One entry per CDR3 protein results from TCRdb running MiXCR on the PCR reads. This repertoire shows approximately 770,000 distinct CDR3 sequences, 46% found once; its top ten account for approximately 4.4%. This entry comes from a study of post-analysis software for immune sequencing data. Study details: Included among the disease courses, which were recorded for the cohort, were relapsing-remitting, secondary progressive and progressive-relapsing multiple sclerosis. Findings and limits, study-wide: Samples from one preparation batch, clustered by F measure, grouped strongly together. Significantly lower normalized Chao1 diversity was seen in multiple sclerosis patients than in controls. There were five or six TRBV segments more frequent in patients than controls, and TRBV5-6, TRBV5-1 and TRBV20-1 were among them.

Trimming took 4 bases from V and 3 from J, leaving 12 bases between them. CDR1 and CDR2 (germline): SGHVS, FNYEAQ. The CDR3 is 14 amino acids. The genes are TRBV7-6 and TRBJ2-5; D is undetermined. The TCR comes from a girl between 10 and 17 years old with multiple sclerosis. The material sequenced was blood. This CDR3 reads CASSWSRRKETQYF. DNA of the CDR3: TGTGCCAGCAGCTGGAGCAGGCGCAAAGAGACCCAGTACTTC.